These T cell receptor beta chains were read from a single sample in a study of cytomegalovirus exposure and HLA in healthy donors. The assay was immunoSEQ multiplex PCR, and TCRdb's table has in-frame clones only and misses some. This table holds a few hundred thousand clones, over 60% found once. The specimen was PBMCs. All receptors come from a man aged 35 to 55 in good health and CMV-seronegative. The CDR3 runs from the conserved cysteine through the conserved F or W. Fields, in order: CDR3 protein, CDR3 DNA, V gene, D gene, clone size, J gene. The D gene is left open where the match is weak. Size tells how often a clone was seen (once, few, many) or the class of an expanded clone, and some rows leave it out.

CDR3 protein: CASRRELAGVHRF
CDR3 DNA: TGTGCCAGCCGCAGGGAGCTAGCGGGGGTACATCGCTTC
V gene: TRBV5-4
D gene: TRBD2
clone size: -
J gene: TRBJ2-7

CDR3 protein: CASGRGQGNEQFF
CDR3 DNA: TGTGCCAGCGGCAGGGGGCAGGGGAATGAGCAGTTCTTC
V gene: TRBV2
D gene: TRBD1
clone size: few
J gene: TRBJ2-1

CDR3 protein: CARGTGERETQYF
CDR3 DNA: TGTGCCAGAGGGACAGGGGAAAGGGAGACCCAGTACTTC
V gene: TRBV2
D gene: TRBD1
clone size: -
J gene: TRBJ2-5

CDR3 protein: CASSIRSGGAPDTQYF
CDR3 DNA: TGTGCCAGTAGTATAAGAAGCGGGGGGGCCCCAGATACGCAGTATTTT
V gene: TRBV19
D gene: TRBD2
clone size: -
J gene: TRBJ2-3

CDR3 protein: CASSSWTAGNTGELFF
CDR3 DNA: TGTGCCAGCAGTTCCTGGACAGCCGGGAACACCGGGGAGCTGTTTTTT
V gene: TRBV27
D gene: -
clone size: -
J gene: TRBJ2-2

CDR3 protein: CASSFVSPPYEQYF
CDR3 DNA: TGTGCCAGCAGTTTCGTGAGCCCCCCCTACGAGCAGTACTTC
V gene: TRBV28
D gene: -
clone size: -
J gene: TRBJ2-7

CDR3 protein: CASSQVGTGTYEQYF
CDR3 DNA: TGCGCCAGCAGCCAAGTTGGGACAGGGACCTACGAGCAGTACTTC
V gene: TRBV4-1
D gene: TRBD1
clone size: few
J gene: TRBJ2-7

CDR3 protein: CASKRQGTDTQYF
CDR3 DNA: TGTGCCAGCAAGAGGCAGGGAACAGATACGCAGTATTTT
V gene: TRBV27
D gene: -
clone size: -
J gene: TRBJ2-3

CDR3 protein: CATSSNTDTQYF
CDR3 DNA: TGTGCCACCAGTTCAAACACAGATACGCAGTATTTT
V gene: TRBV28
D gene: -
clone size: -
J gene: TRBJ2-3

CDR3 protein: CASSLVQESNQPQHF
CDR3 DNA: TGCGCCAGCAGCCTTGTACAGGAAAGCAATCAGCCCCAGCATTTT
V gene: TRBV4-1
D gene: -
clone size: -
J gene: TRBJ1-5

CDR3 protein: CAWSVNRGSEAFF
CDR3 DNA: TGTGCCTGGAGTGTGAACAGGGGGAGTGAAGCTTTCTTT
V gene: TRBV30
D gene: TRBD1
clone size: -
J gene: TRBJ1-1

CDR3 protein: CAIERGGASTDTQYF
CDR3 DNA: TGTGCCATCGAAAGGGGGGGGGCTAGCACAGATACGCAGTATTTT
V gene: TRBV10-3
D gene: -
clone size: -
J gene: TRBJ2-3

CDR3 protein: CSSSDWRDRENTEAFF
CDR3 DNA: TGTTCCAGCAGCGATTGGAGGGACAGGGAGAACACTGAAGCTTTCTTT
V gene: TRBV7-9
D gene: TRBD1
clone size: -
J gene: TRBJ1-1

CDR3 protein: CSVDGWQEEPNEKLFF
CDR3 DNA: TGCAGCGTTGATGGATGGCAGGAAGAGCCTAATGAAAAACTGTTTTTT
V gene: TRBV29-1
D gene: -
clone size: -
J gene: TRBJ1-4

CDR3 protein: CASSERNGVAFF
CDR3 DNA: TGTGCCAGCAGTGAAAGGAACGGGGTGGCTTTCTTT
V gene: TRBV2
D gene: -
clone size: -
J gene: TRBJ1-1

CDR3 protein: CASSVGGTGGADEQYF
CDR3 DNA: TGTGCCAGCAGCGTGGGGGGGACAGGGGGCGCGGACGAGCAGTACTTC
V gene: TRBV9
D gene: TRBD1
clone size: -
J gene: TRBJ2-7

CDR3 protein: CASSSPSRDRAFQKEKLFF
CDR3 DNA: TGTGCCAGCAGTTCGCCAAGCCGGGACAGGGCTTTTCAAAAGGAAAAACTGTTTTTT
V gene: TRBV27
D gene: TRBD1
clone size: -
J gene: TRBJ1-4

CDR3 protein: CASSWTDFDTGELFF
CDR3 DNA: TGTGCCAGCAGCTGGACAGATTTCGACACCGGGGAGCTGTTTTTT
V gene: TRBV5-4
D gene: -
clone size: -
J gene: TRBJ2-2

CDR3 protein: CASSSLTRDSFRYF
CDR3 DNA: TGTGCCAGCAGTTCGCTCACCCGGGACAGCTTTCGGTACTTC
V gene: TRBV28
D gene: TRBD1
clone size: few
J gene: TRBJ2-7

CDR3 protein: CASAPGTAYGYTF
CDR3 DNA: TGTGCCAGCGCCCCCGGGACAGCTTATGGCTACACCTTC
V gene: TRBV6-5
D gene: TRBD1
clone size: -
J gene: TRBJ1-2

CDR3 protein: CASSQDPPGGYDTEAFF
CDR3 DNA: TGCGCCAGCAGCCAAGATCCCCCAGGGGGTTATGACACTGAAGCTTTCTTT
V gene: TRBV4-1
D gene: TRBD1
clone size: -
J gene: TRBJ1-1

CDR3 protein: CSVSKGSGETQYF
CDR3 DNA: TGCAGCGTTTCTAAGGGGTCGGGAGAGACCCAGTACTTC
V gene: TRBV29-1
D gene: -
clone size: -
J gene: TRBJ2-5

CDR3 protein: CASSRGGENQPQHF
CDR3 DNA: TGTGCCAGCAGTCGAGGGGGCGAGAATCAGCCCCAGCATTTT
V gene: TRBV6-6
D gene: TRBD1
clone size: -
J gene: TRBJ1-5

CDR3 protein: CASSDGTATRQYF
CDR3 DNA: TGTGCCAGTAGTGACGGGACAGCTACGAGGCAGTACTTC
V gene: TRBV19
D gene: TRBD1
clone size: -
J gene: TRBJ2-7

CDR3 protein: CASSPRRTSGGRDTQYF
CDR3 DNA: TGTGCCAGCAGTCCACGACGGACTAGCGGGGGAAGGGATACGCAGTATTTT
V gene: TRBV27
D gene: TRBD2
clone size: -
J gene: TRBJ2-3

CDR3 protein: CATSRVGLHTGWENTEAFF
CDR3 DNA: TGTGCCACCAGCAGAGTCGGCCTTCATACAGGGTGGGAGAACACTGAAGCTTTCTTT
V gene: TRBV15
D gene: -
clone size: -
J gene: TRBJ1-1

CDR3 protein: CASRKSDTQYF
CDR3 DNA: TGTGCCAGCAGGAAAAGCGATACGCAGTATTTT
V gene: TRBV7-2
D gene: -
clone size: -
J gene: TRBJ2-3

CDR3 protein: CASSQGLAGGIAYEQYF
CDR3 DNA: TGTGCCAGCAGCCAAGGGCTAGCGGGGGGGATAGCCTACGAGCAGTACTTC
V gene: TRBV14
D gene: TRBD2
clone size: -
J gene: TRBJ2-7

CDR3 protein: CASSLAGASTDTQYF
CDR3 DNA: TGTGCCAGCAGTCTAGCGGGGGCTAGCACAGATACGCAGTATTTT
V gene: TRBV5-8
D gene: TRBD2
clone size: once
J gene: TRBJ2-3

CDR3 protein: CASSRKGQGRQPQHF
CDR3 DNA: TGTGCCAGCAGTAGGAAAGGACAGGGGAGACAGCCCCAGCATTTT
V gene: TRBV28
D gene: TRBD1
clone size: once
J gene: TRBJ1-5

CDR3 protein: CASSSQTRLSYEQYF
CDR3 DNA: TGTGCCAGCAGCTCCCAGACTCGACTCTCCTACGAGCAGTACTTC
V gene: TRBV11-2
D gene: -
clone size: once
J gene: TRBJ2-7

CDR3 protein: CASRSFGTDGYTF
CDR3 DNA: TGTGCCAGCAGAAGCTTCGGGACAGATGGCTACACCTTC
V gene: TRBV6-5
D gene: TRBD1
clone size: -
J gene: TRBJ1-2

CDR3 protein: CASSLDMGGGYNEQFF
CDR3 DNA: TGCGCCAGCAGCTTGGATATGGGGGGGGGCTACAATGAGCAGTTCTTC
V gene: TRBV5-1
D gene: TRBD2
clone size: -
J gene: TRBJ2-1

CDR3 protein: CASSPVGGSYEQYF
CDR3 DNA: TGTGCCAGCTCACCAGTGGGAGGGTCCTACGAGCAGTACTTC
V gene: TRBV18
D gene: TRBD2
clone size: -
J gene: TRBJ2-7

CDR3 protein: CASNQVINQGSPKLPGANVLTF
CDR3 DNA: TGTGCCAGCAACCAAGTTATCAACCAGGGAAGTCCAAAACTCCCTGGGGCCAACGTCCTGACTTTC
V gene: TRBV4-2
D gene: -
clone size: -
J gene: TRBJ2-6

CDR3 protein: CASSFRTGQNTGELFF
CDR3 DNA: TGTGCCAGCAGCTTTCGGACGGGACAGAACACCGGGGAGCTGTTTTTT
V gene: TRBV7-9
D gene: -
clone size: -
J gene: TRBJ2-2

CDR3 protein: CASSQDGVTREPNEKLFF
CDR3 DNA: TGTGCCAGCAGCCAAGATGGGGTAACTAGAGAGCCTAATGAAAAACTGTTTTTT
V gene: TRBV4-2
D gene: -
clone size: -
J gene: TRBJ1-4